These T cell receptor beta chains were read from a single sample in a study of post-analysis software for immune sequencing data. MiXCR, applied by TCRdb to the PCR reads, yields one record per CDR3 protein. Of 650,000 to 850,000 distinct CDR3 sequences listed, 53% are singletons. The source material was blood. The receptors originated from a girl aged 10 to 17 with multiple sclerosis. Each CDR3 is given with its conserved first and last residue. The D gene is left open where the match is weak. Where a row states a size, it is once, few, many or the class of an expanded clone; other rows omit it.

D gene: .
V gene: TRBV7-9
J gene: TRBJ1-2
clone size: .
CDR3 protein: CASSLPGGAEGYTF
CDR3 DNA: TGTGCCAGCAGCCTCCCGGGGGGGGCAGAAGGCTACACCTTC

D gene: TRBD1
V gene: TRBV25-1
J gene: TRBJ1-2
clone size: few
CDR3 protein: CASSGNRGSNYGYTF
CDR3 DNA: TGTGCCAGCAGTGGGAACAGGGGGTCTAACTATGGCTACACCTTC

D gene: .
V gene: TRBV7-2
J gene: TRBJ2-1
clone size: .
CDR3 protein: CASSVPRGGTSYNEQFF
CDR3 DNA: TGTGCCAGCAGCGTCCCGCGCGGCGGGACCTCCTACAATGAGCAGTTCTTC

D gene: TRBD2
V gene: TRBV7-2
J gene: TRBJ2-1
clone size: .
CDR3 protein: CASSSQAERGYNEQFF
CDR3 DNA: TGTGCCAGCAGCTCCCAAGCCGAGCGGGGGTACAATGAGCAGTTCTTC

D gene: TRBD2
V gene: TRBV20-1
J gene: TRBJ2-3
clone size: few
CDR3 protein: CSAIGPSGERGPQDTQYF
CDR3 DNA: TGCAGTGCTATTGGGCCTAGCGGGGAACGTGGCCCCCAAGATACGCAGTATTTT

D gene: .
V gene: TRBV10-3
J gene: TRBJ2-1
clone size: .
CDR3 protein: CAIRKDRQNEQFF
CDR3 DNA: TGTGCCATCAGGAAAGACAGGCAGAATGAGCAGTTCTTC

D gene: .
V gene: TRBV28
J gene: TRBJ2-6
clone size: .
CDR3 protein: CASSLWGGRPSGANVLTF
CDR3 DNA: TGTGCCAGCAGTTTATGGGGGGGGCGCCCCTCTGGGGCCAACGTCCTGACTTTC

D gene: .
V gene: TRBV3-1
J gene: TRBJ2-1
clone size: few
CDR3 protein: CASSQVWQGPGRSYNEQFF
CDR3 DNA: TGTGCCAGCAGCCAAGTTTGGCAGGGGCCCGGACGCTCCTACAATGAGCAGTTCTTC

D gene: TRBD2
V gene: TRBV19
J gene: TRBJ2-1
clone size: .
CDR3 protein: CASNGQWGSGGAEFF
CDR3 DNA: TGTGCCAGTAACGGGCAGTGGGGTAGCGGGGGGGCAGAGTTCTTC

D gene: TRBD2
V gene: TRBV2
J gene: TRBJ2-7
clone size: .
CDR3 protein: CASSDGSLAGGRYF
CDR3 DNA: TGTGCCAGCAGTGACGGAAGTCTAGCGGGAGGTCGGTACTTC

D gene: TRBD2
V gene: TRBV2
J gene: TRBJ2-7
clone size: few
CDR3 protein: CAFRTSGLSYEQYF
CDR3 DNA: TGTGCCTTTAGGACTAGCGGTCTGTCCTACGAGCAGTACTTC

D gene: TRBD1
V gene: TRBV29-1
J gene: TRBJ1-2
clone size: .
CDR3 protein: CSAGGQGDYGYTF
CDR3 DNA: TGCAGCGCTGGGGGACAGGGAGACTATGGCTACACCTTC

D gene: TRBD1
V gene: TRBV4-1
J gene: TRBJ2-1
clone size: few
CDR3 protein: CASSQDRDRENEQFF
CDR3 DNA: TGCGCCAGCAGCCAAGATCGGGACAGGGAGAATGAGCAGTTCTTC

D gene: TRBD2
V gene: TRBV7-2
J gene: TRBJ2-3
clone size: .
CDR3 protein: CASSPGLAAILFTDTQYF
CDR3 DNA: TGTGCCAGCAGCCCGGGACTAGCGGCGATACTTTTCACAGATACGCAGTATTTT

D gene: .
V gene: TRBV15
J gene: TRBJ2-7
clone size: .
CDR3 protein: CATSRDNRPNYEQYF
CDR3 DNA: TGTGCCACCAGCAGAGATAACAGGCCTAACTACGAGCAGTACTTC

D gene: .
V gene: TRBV20-1
J gene: TRBJ1-4
clone size: .
CDR3 protein: CSASRAWRRDNEKLFF
CDR3 DNA: TGCAGTGCTAGTCGGGCGTGGAGGAGGGATAATGAAAAACTGTTTTTT

D gene: .
V gene: TRBV6-5
J gene: TRBJ1-1
clone size: .
CDR3 protein: CASRIQTENTEAFF
CDR3 DNA: TGTGCCAGCAGGATCCAAACAGAGAACACTGAAGCTTTCTTT

D gene: .
V gene: TRBV29-1
J gene: TRBJ2-5
clone size: .
CDR3 protein: CSVAGSLGGETQYF
CDR3 DNA: TGCAGCGTGGCCGGGTCTCTCGGGGGAGAGACCCAGTACTTC

D gene: TRBD1
V gene: TRBV6-6
J gene: TRBJ1-1
clone size: .
CDR3 protein: CASADRGVWGNTEAFF
CDR3 DNA: TGTGCCAGCGCAGACAGGGGGGTGTGGGGGAACACTGAAGCTTTCTTT

D gene: TRBD1
V gene: TRBV29-1
J gene: TRBJ2-5
clone size: few
CDR3 protein: CSVLGQGVLATLGETQYF
CDR3 DNA: TGCAGCGTCCTGGGACAGGGCGTCCTAGCGACCTTGGGGGAGACCCAGTACTTC

D gene: TRBD1
V gene: TRBV6-6
J gene: TRBJ2-7
clone size: .
CDR3 protein: CASRVTRDSLYEQYF
CDR3 DNA: TGTGCCAGCAGAGTTACCCGGGACAGTCTCTACGAGCAGTACTTC

D gene: .
V gene: TRBV29-1
J gene: TRBJ2-3
clone size: .
CDR3 protein: CSFRREYTDTQYF
CDR3 DNA: TGCAGCTTCCGAAGAGAATACACAGATACGCAGTATTTT